The 32 T cell receptor beta chains presented below share a single source sample, sequenced in a study of T cells after yellow fever vaccination. TCRdb re-called the 5' RACE reads through MiXCR, storing one row per CDR3 protein. The sample has a few hundred thousand distinct CDR3 sequences; less than 9.5% are singletons. Sequenced here: CD4+ T cells sorted from PBMCs, sampled 5 days after the yellow fever booster vaccination. These receptors originate from a young man who received the YFV17D yellow fever vaccine.

This clonotype was observed at least ten times. The V gene is TRBV5-1, the J gene TRBJ2-1; 8 bases fit TRBD2. Per germline, CDR1 SGHRS and CDR2 YFSETQ. The V segment lost 4 bases and the J segment 2 bases; nucleotides outside the gene matches: 14. The CDR3 is 18 residues long. The CDR3 bases are TGCGCCAGCAGCGGAATATCCCTAGCGGGCTCCCCCTACAATGAGCAGTTCTTC. It encodes CASSGISLAGSPYNEQFF.

This chain uses TRBV5-1 with TRBJ2-6; maybe TRBD1 (6 bases). The CDR3 loop spans 15 amino acids. With 1 base removed from V and 4 bases from J, the gap between germline ends came to 9 bases. Looked up from germline, CDR1 is SGHRS and CDR2 is YFSETQ. The CDR3 DNA reads as TGCGCCAGCAGCTTGCCTCAGGGGGGGGCCAACGTCCTGACTTTC. Amino acids: CASSLPQGGANVLTF.

This clonotype was seen only a few times. The chain employs TRBV6-5 and TRBJ2-7; 8 positions match TRBD2. V lost 2 bases, J lost 3 bases, and 12 bases stayed unmatched. The CDR3 contains 17 residues. From germline, CDR1 is MNHEY and CDR2 SVGAGI. The CDR3: CASSYGFRGGRDYEQYF. The CDR3 coding sequence is TGTGCCAGCAGTTACGGGTTCCGGGGGGGCCGGGACTACGAGCAGTACTTC.

There are many counts of this clonotype. CDR3 sequence reads: CASSSLTSGATDTQYF. The CDR3, as DNA: TGTGCCAGCAGTTCCCTCACTAGCGGGGCTACGGATACGCAGTATTTT. The V call is TRBV12-3 or TRBV12-4, the J call TRBJ2-3; TRBD2 aligns across 10 bases. V dropped 4 bases and J dropped 6; count of bases not matched to a gene: 10. This CDR3 is built from 16 residues.

This clonotype was seen ten or more times. The V call is TRBV5-1, the J call TRBJ2-2; 13 nucleotides line up with TRBD2. CDR1 is SGHRS, CDR2 YFSETQ, per germline. CDR3 length: 17 residues. V shed 4 bases and J 4 bases; nucleotides not matched to a gene: 7. This CDR3 reads CASSKAGTSGATGELFF. CDR3 nucleotide sequence: TGCGCCAGCAGCAAAGCCGGGACTAGCGGGGCCACCGGGGAGCTGTTTTTT.

This clonotype has at least ten counts. The chain couples TRBV28 to TRBJ1-3; 8 bases match TRBD1. The CDR3 sequence is 18 residues long. Germline V gene sequence: CDR1 MDHEN, CDR2 SYDVKM. After removal of 5 bases from V and 4 bases from J, the junction contained 16 bases not matched to a gene. CDR3 protein: CASSPSGQGANIGNTIYF. In DNA, the CDR3 is TGTGCCAGCAGTCCGTCGGGGCAGGGGGCGAATATCGGAAACACCATATATTTT.

The chain couples TRBV19 to TRBJ2-1; TRBD1 aligns across 11 bases. The J segment lost 8 bases and the V segment lost 3 bases, leaving 6 bases of the junction unmatched. Germline V gives CDR1 LNHDA, CDR2 SQIVND (reference sequence). CDR3 length equals 15 residues. As DNA, the CDR3 is TGTGCCAGTAGTATTCGGACAGGGGGCTTGGATGAGCAGTTCTTC. Protein: CASSIRTGGLDEQFF. Looking up the rest from reference TRBV19 and TRBJ2-1 gives the full variable domain: DGGITQSPKYLFRKEGQNVTLSCEQNLNHDAMYWYRQDPGQGLRLIYYSQIVNDFQKGDIAEGYSVSREKKESFPLTVTSAQKNPTAFYLCASSIRTGGLDEQFFGPGTRLTVL.

Many counts were recorded for this clonotype. J is TRBJ2-5 and V is TRBV6-6; 8 bases align to TRBD1. The junction had 7 bases not matched to a gene; V was cut back by 5 bases and J by 5 bases. This CDR3 region has 14 residues. Germline values: CDR1 MNHNY, CDR2 SVGAGI (reference sequence). The CDR3 DNA follows: TGTGCCAGCAGTAGTCAGGGGGCAGGGGAGACCCAGTACTTC. Encoded protein: CASSSQGAGETQYF.

This clonotype was seen only a few times. The V gene is TRBV5-6, the J gene TRBJ2-2; D unclear. CDR1 is SGHDT, CDR2 YYEEEE, per germline. There are 12 residues in the CDR3. V lost 3 bases to trimming and J lost 6 bases, with 6 bases between them. The chain's CDR3 is CASSWSPGELFF. The CDR3 region has the DNA TGTGCCAGCAGCTGGAGTCCCGGGGAGCTGTTTTTT.

The chain uses TRBV2 and TRBJ2-7; D is perhaps TRBD2 (6 bases). Germline V gene sequence: CDR1 SNHLY, CDR2 FYNNEI. V dropped 7 bases and J dropped 2 bases, with 15 bases sitting between them. CDR3 length: 14 residues. This chain's CDR3 is CASNPGLPPYEQYV. The CDR3 DNA follows: TGTGCCAGCAACCCGGGACTCCCTCCCTACGAGCAGTACGTC.

The V gene is TRBV4-3, the J gene TRBJ1-2; D gene ambiguous. Trimming removed 0 bases from V and 4 bases from J, with 9 bases in between. Germline CDR1 reads LGHNA; CDR2 reads YSLEER. CDR3 length: 14 residues. CDR3 sequence (DNA): TGCGCCAGCAGCCAAGACCCGGTGAGCTATGGCTACACCTTC. This sequence encodes CASSQDPVSYGYTF.

The chain recombines TRBV28 with TRBJ1-5; unclear D gene. Trimming removed 3 bases from V and 2 bases from J, with 23 bases in between. This CDR3 is 19 amino acids long. The germline V gene has CDR1 MDHEN and CDR2 SYDVKM. The CDR3 bases are TGTGCCAGCAGTTTCCGTCCGAGTCTCTTGGGGATTGGCAATCAGCCCCAGCATTTT. Protein product: CASSFRPSLLGIGNQPQHF.

This clonotype was detected many times. This sequence joins TRBV10-3 and TRBJ2-1; 11 bases are a match to TRBD2. Unmatched junction bases numbered 4, after V lost 10 bases and J lost 5 bases. CDR1 is ENHRY, CDR2 SYGVKD, per germline. The length of the CDR3 is 13 residues. The CDR3 nucleotides are TGTGCCACCGCGGGACTAGCGGACAATGAGCAGTTCTTC. It specifies CATAGLADNEQFF.

The CDR3 sequence is CASSRPGAGNTIYF. The CDR3 DNA reads as TGTGCCAGTAGTCGTCCGGGGGCCGGAAACACCATATATTTT. The chain is built from TRBV19 and TRBJ1-3; a possible D gene is TRBD1 (6 bases). V was cut by 5 bases and J by 4 bases, with 12 bases left in between. There are 14 residues in the CDR3. Germline lookup yields CDR1 LNHDA and CDR2 SQIVND (reference sequence).

This clonotype was observed a handful of times. This chain links TRBV9 with TRBJ2-3; D is ambiguous. The CDR3 has 15 residues. The ends were cut back, 3 bases at V and 0 bases at J, with 11 bases in the middle. The germline V gene has CDR1 SGDLS and CDR2 YYNGEE. For the CDR3, the DNA is TGTGCCAGCAGCGGAGCAAGCACTAGCACAGATACGCAGTATTTT. Amino acid sequence: CASSGASTSTDTQYF.

The gene calls are TRBV10-1 and TRBJ2-7, with D perhaps TRBD1 (6 bases). The CDR3 consists of 14 residues. Germline V gene data show CDR1 as WNHNN and CDR2 as SYGVQD (reference sequence). Deletions cut 4 bases from V and 8 bases from J, with 18 bases between. This CDR3 is CASSVGRTASQQYF. CDR3 coding DNA: TGCGCCAGCAGTGTAGGCCGGACAGCGTCTCAGCAGTACTTC.

This clonotype was counted ten times or more. The chain is built from TRBV9 and TRBJ1-1; unclear D gene. CDR1 and CDR2 (germline): SGDLS, YYNGEE. V lost 6 bases and J 3 bases, leaving 15 bases between the germline ends. This CDR3 comprises 14 residues. The CDR3 is CASTLNWGDTEAFF. CDR3 coding DNA: TGTGCCAGCACCCTTAACTGGGGAGACACTGAAGCTTTCTTT.

This clonotype was seen at least ten times. This sequence joins TRBV11-2 and TRBJ2-3; 10 nucleotides agree with TRBD2. V gave up 5 bases and J gave up 10 bases; unmatched junction bases: 6. The germline gives CDR1 SGHAT, CDR2 FQNNGV. CDR3 size: 13 residues. Here the CDR3 reads CASSTSGELPQYF. DNA of the CDR3: TGTGCCAGCAGCACTAGCGGGGAACTCCCGCAGTATTTT.

This clonotype was detected only a few times. The chain combines TRBV24-1 with TRBJ1-6; possibly TRBD1 for D (6 bases). V was trimmed by 4 bases and J by 5 bases, leaving 11 bases between them. The V gene's germline CDR1 is KGHDR and CDR2 SFDVKD. The CDR3 is 15 amino acids. CDR3 in amino acids: CATSEGGRDNSPLHF. The CDR3, as DNA: TGTGCCACCAGTGAGGGGGGGCGCGATAATTCACCCCTCCACTTT.

The rearrangement joins TRBV10-3 to TRBJ1-5; 8 bases line up with TRBD1. The CDR3 has 15 amino acids. Germline-derived CDR1 and CDR2 are ENHRY and SYGVKD. V was pared by 5 bases and J by 2 bases, with 5 bases of the junction left unmatched. CDR3 DNA sequence: TGTGCCATCAGTACAGGGGGAAATGGCAATCAGCCCCAGCATTTT. Translation gives CAISTGGNGNQPQHF.

The table lists this clonotype with a few counts. The J gene is TRBJ1-2, the V gene TRBV6-2 or TRBV6-3; D is ambiguous. The germline V and J ends were trimmed by 0 bases and 8 bases, with 10 bases remaining between them. Germline lookup yields CDR1 MNHEY and CDR2 SVGEGT. This CDR3 contains 13 residues. CDR3 nucleotides: TGTGCCAGCAGTTACTCGAACAGTCGAGGCTACACCTTC. This translates into CASSYSNSRGYTF.

This chain links TRBV4-3 with TRBJ2-3, with a tentative D call TRBD2 (6 bases). Germline V gene lookup returns CDR1 LGHNA and CDR2 YSLEER. The ends were cut back, 1 base at V and 2 bases at J, with 7 bases in the middle. The CDR3 runs 14 residues. The CDR3: CASSQGLDTDTQYF. The DNA for the CDR3 is TGCGCCAGCAGCCAAGGACTAGACACAGATACGCAGTATTTT.

This clonotype was seen only a few times. CDR3 bases: TGTGCCTCCTCGACTAGCGGGGGGGCCCCCGGGGAGCTGTTTTTT. It codes for CASSTSGGAPGELFF. The chain joins TRBV10-3 to TRBJ2-2; 14 bases agree with TRBD2. V shed 11 bases and J 6 bases; nucleotides not matched to a gene: 8. The CDR3 extends over 15 amino acids. CDR1 is ENHRY and CDR2 is SYGVKD in the germline V gene.

This clonotype was counted a few times. The chain employs TRBV12-3 or TRBV12-4 and TRBJ2-1; 8 bases are shared with TRBD2. The CDR3 is made up of 13 amino acids. J gave up 8 bases and V 7 bases, and 7 bases lay outside the gene matches. CDR3 bases: TGTGCCAGCACGGGCGGGGGGCCCTATGAGCAGTTCTTC. This sequence encodes CASTGGGPYEQFF.

This clonotype turned up a few times. V gene TRBV4-1 combines with J gene TRBJ1-2, with D hard to call. Germline V lookup: CDR1 MGHRA, CDR2 YSYEKL. This CDR3 has 13 amino acids. Between the trimmed V and J ends, which lost 0 bases and 4 bases, there was a span of 6 bases. CDR3 coding DNA: TGCGCCAGCAGCCAAGAACGGGGCTATGGCTACACCTTC. As protein: CASSQERGYGYTF.

This clonotype was seen only a few times. J is TRBJ2-2 and V is TRBV5-6, with TRBD1 identical over 9 bases. The germline gives CDR1 SGHDT, CDR2 YYEEEE. This CDR3 comprises 15 residues. The V segment lost 4 bases and the J segment 4 bases; nucleotides outside the gene matches: 5. The CDR3 nucleotides are TGTGCCAGCAGCCAGGGACAGGGAGGCACCGGGGAGCTGTTTTTT. Translated: CASSQGQGGTGELFF.

The chain recombines TRBV4-2 with TRBJ2-7; TRBD2 matches at 7 bases. Germline loops: CDR1 LGHNA, CDR2 YNFKEQ. With 2 bases clipped from V and 5 bases from J, the junction kept 24 bases outside the gene matches. This CDR3 comprises 20 residues. The CDR3 loop reads CASSQIHQGGSGVSVNEQYV. The DNA for the CDR3 is TGTGCCAGCAGCCAAATACATCAGGGCGGAAGCGGGGTGTCGGTCAACGAGCAGTACGTC.

This clonotype has only a few counts. DNA for the CDR3: TGCAGCGTTGCCGGGGGCTCGATTGGGGCCAACGTCCTGACTTTC. It is translated as CSVAGGSIGANVLTF. This sequence joins TRBV29-1 and TRBJ2-6; possibly TRBD1 or TRBD2 for D (6 bases each). Trimming took 4 bases from V and 3 from J, leaving 13 bases between them. This CDR3 region has 15 residues. Germline-derived CDR1 and CDR2 are SQVTM and ANQGSEA. Combining the CDR3 with reference TRBV29-1 and TRBJ2-6 gives the whole variable domain SAVISQKPSRDICQRGTSLTIQCQVDSQVTMMFWYRQQPGQSLTLIATANQGSEATYESGFVIDKFPISRPNLTFSTLTVSNMSPEDSSIYLCSVAGGSIGANVLTFGAGSRLTVL.

In this sample, this clonotype turned up many times. The chain carries TRBV5-1 and TRBJ2-1, with 9 bases lining up with TRBD1. J was trimmed by 6 bases and V by 4 bases; bases with no gene match: 5. From germline, CDR1 is SGHRS and CDR2 YFSETQ. The CDR3 is made up of 14 amino acids. CDR3 in amino acids: CASSPGQGFNEQFF. The CDR3 region has the DNA TGCGCCAGCAGCCCGGGACAGGGTTTCAATGAGCAGTTCTTC.

The chain joins TRBV7-3 to TRBJ2-4; 7 positions match TRBD2. Trimming at V came to 5 bases and at J to 2 bases, leaving 12 bases not matched to a gene. CDR3 length: 17 amino acids. The V gene's germline CDR1 is SGHTA and CDR2 FQGTGA. The CDR3 coding sequence is TGTGCCAGCAGCCCGAACCGGGGAGGGACGACCAAAAACATTCAGTACTTC. Its protein product is CASSPNRGGTTKNIQYF.

The gene calls are TRBV5-1 and TRBJ2-5, with TRBD2 matching 7 bases. CDR1 SGHRS and CDR2 YFSETQ come from the germline V gene. This CDR3 is 15 amino acids long. V gave up 4 bases and J gave up 4 bases; unmatched junction bases: 10. The CDR3 region is CASSRAGRGSETQYF. The CDR3 DNA sequence: TGCGCCAGCAGCAGAGCGGGGAGGGGTTCAGAGACCCAGTACTTC. The whole variable domain, filled in from reference TRBV5-1 and TRBJ2-5, reads KAGVTQTPRYLIKTRGQQVTLSCSPISGHRSVSWYQQTPGQGLQFLFEYFSETQRNKGNFPGRFSGRQFSNSRSEMNVSTLELGDSALYLCASSRAGRGSETQYFGPGTRLLVL.

V usage is TRBV2 and J usage is TRBJ2-1; a weak D match, TRBD2 (6 bases). Germline V gene sequence: CDR1 SNHLY, CDR2 FYNNEI. This CDR3 has 15 residues. V was shortened by 5 bases and J by 0 bases, with 11 bases between the two germline ends. The CDR3 reads CASSKEGSSYNEQFF. DNA of the CDR3: TGTGCCAGCAGTAAGGAGGGGAGCTCCTACAATGAGCAGTTCTTC. Looking up the rest from reference TRBV2 and TRBJ2-1 gives the full variable domain: EPEVTQTPSHQVTQMGQEVILRCVPISNHLYFYWYRQILGQKVEFLVSFYNNEISEKSEIFDDQFSVERPDGSNFTLKIRSTKLEDSAMYFCASSKEGSSYNEQFFGPGTRLTVL.